A selection of T cell receptor beta chains follows, all from one sample in a study of T cell changes during pregnancy in multiple sclerosis. The table came from immunoSEQ multiplex PCR; TCRdb's copy has only in-frame clones and leaves some out. This repertoire shows under 50,000 clones, approximately 90% found once; its top ten account for approximately 1.1%. The specimen was CD4+ T cells from peripheral blood mononuclear cells, collected after pregnancy. Receptors were obtained from a female donor with multiple sclerosis, enrolled in a pregnancy study. CDR3s include the opening cysteine and the closing phenylalanine or tryptophan. Each record gives: CDR3 protein, CDR3 DNA, clone size, V gene, D gene, J gene. The D gene is left open where the match is weak. Only part of the rows carry a size: once, few, many, or a class if the clone is expanded.

CASSTGLDTGELFF | TGTGCCAGTAGTACTGGACTAGACACCGGGGAGCTGTTTTTT | few | TRBV19 | TRBD2 | TRBJ2-2
CASSLRTSYTDTQYF | TGCGCCAGCAGCTTGAGGACTAGCTACACAGATACGCAGTATTTT | . | TRBV5-1 | TRBD2 | TRBJ2-3
CASSFGGTIYSGANVLTF | TGCGCCAGCAGCTTTGGAGGGACGATATACTCTGGGGCCAACGTCCTGACTTTC | . | TRBV5-1 | . | TRBJ2-6
CASSLAGGNYGYTF | TGTGCCAGCAGCTTGGCGGGGGGCAACTATGGCTACACCTTC | . | TRBV5-4 | . | TRBJ1-2
CASSSAGVSYNEQFF | TGTGCCAGCAGCTCTGCGGGAGTCTCCTACAATGAGCAGTTCTTC | . | TRBV7-9 | TRBD2 | TRBJ2-1
CASSGRQGYLSEAFF | TGTGCCAGCAGCGGTCGACAGGGGTATTTGTCTGAAGCTTTCTTT | . | TRBV7-2 | TRBD1 | TRBJ1-1
CASSFTGDGTEAFF | TGTGCCAGCAGCTTTACAGGGGACGGCACTGAAGCTTTCTTT | once | TRBV11-2 | TRBD1 | TRBJ1-1
CASSERALGGTEAFF | TGTGCCAGCAGTGAGCGGGCCTTAGGGGGAACTGAAGCTTTCTTT | . | TRBV6-1 | . | TRBJ1-1
CASSIRGGGLITPSSYNEQFF | TGTGCCAGTAGCATTCGCGGCGGGGGGCTCATCACCCCCAGCTCCTACAATGAGCAGTTCTTC | once | TRBV19 | TRBD2 | TRBJ2-1
CASSSGLAGVGTGELFF | TGTGCCAGCAGCTCGGGACTAGCGGGAGTCGGCACCGGGGAGCTGTTTTTT | . | TRBV5-4 | TRBD2 | TRBJ2-2
CASSYQGASQETQYF | TGTGCCAGCAGCTATCAGGGGGCAAGCCAAGAGACCCAGTACTTC | . | TRBV7-9 | TRBD1 | TRBJ2-5
CASSIGKAGGKSYNEQFF | TGTGCCAGTAGTATAGGTAAAGCGGGAGGCAAGTCCTACAATGAGCAGTTCTTC | . | TRBV19 | TRBD2 | TRBJ2-1
CASNDPGQPNTIYF | TGTGCCAGTAACGATCCGGGACAGCCAAACACCATATATTTT | . | TRBV19 | TRBD1 | TRBJ1-3
CAWSHQAANTEAFF | TGTGCCTGGAGTCACCAGGCAGCGAACACTGAAGCTTTCTTT | few | TRBV30 | . | TRBJ1-1